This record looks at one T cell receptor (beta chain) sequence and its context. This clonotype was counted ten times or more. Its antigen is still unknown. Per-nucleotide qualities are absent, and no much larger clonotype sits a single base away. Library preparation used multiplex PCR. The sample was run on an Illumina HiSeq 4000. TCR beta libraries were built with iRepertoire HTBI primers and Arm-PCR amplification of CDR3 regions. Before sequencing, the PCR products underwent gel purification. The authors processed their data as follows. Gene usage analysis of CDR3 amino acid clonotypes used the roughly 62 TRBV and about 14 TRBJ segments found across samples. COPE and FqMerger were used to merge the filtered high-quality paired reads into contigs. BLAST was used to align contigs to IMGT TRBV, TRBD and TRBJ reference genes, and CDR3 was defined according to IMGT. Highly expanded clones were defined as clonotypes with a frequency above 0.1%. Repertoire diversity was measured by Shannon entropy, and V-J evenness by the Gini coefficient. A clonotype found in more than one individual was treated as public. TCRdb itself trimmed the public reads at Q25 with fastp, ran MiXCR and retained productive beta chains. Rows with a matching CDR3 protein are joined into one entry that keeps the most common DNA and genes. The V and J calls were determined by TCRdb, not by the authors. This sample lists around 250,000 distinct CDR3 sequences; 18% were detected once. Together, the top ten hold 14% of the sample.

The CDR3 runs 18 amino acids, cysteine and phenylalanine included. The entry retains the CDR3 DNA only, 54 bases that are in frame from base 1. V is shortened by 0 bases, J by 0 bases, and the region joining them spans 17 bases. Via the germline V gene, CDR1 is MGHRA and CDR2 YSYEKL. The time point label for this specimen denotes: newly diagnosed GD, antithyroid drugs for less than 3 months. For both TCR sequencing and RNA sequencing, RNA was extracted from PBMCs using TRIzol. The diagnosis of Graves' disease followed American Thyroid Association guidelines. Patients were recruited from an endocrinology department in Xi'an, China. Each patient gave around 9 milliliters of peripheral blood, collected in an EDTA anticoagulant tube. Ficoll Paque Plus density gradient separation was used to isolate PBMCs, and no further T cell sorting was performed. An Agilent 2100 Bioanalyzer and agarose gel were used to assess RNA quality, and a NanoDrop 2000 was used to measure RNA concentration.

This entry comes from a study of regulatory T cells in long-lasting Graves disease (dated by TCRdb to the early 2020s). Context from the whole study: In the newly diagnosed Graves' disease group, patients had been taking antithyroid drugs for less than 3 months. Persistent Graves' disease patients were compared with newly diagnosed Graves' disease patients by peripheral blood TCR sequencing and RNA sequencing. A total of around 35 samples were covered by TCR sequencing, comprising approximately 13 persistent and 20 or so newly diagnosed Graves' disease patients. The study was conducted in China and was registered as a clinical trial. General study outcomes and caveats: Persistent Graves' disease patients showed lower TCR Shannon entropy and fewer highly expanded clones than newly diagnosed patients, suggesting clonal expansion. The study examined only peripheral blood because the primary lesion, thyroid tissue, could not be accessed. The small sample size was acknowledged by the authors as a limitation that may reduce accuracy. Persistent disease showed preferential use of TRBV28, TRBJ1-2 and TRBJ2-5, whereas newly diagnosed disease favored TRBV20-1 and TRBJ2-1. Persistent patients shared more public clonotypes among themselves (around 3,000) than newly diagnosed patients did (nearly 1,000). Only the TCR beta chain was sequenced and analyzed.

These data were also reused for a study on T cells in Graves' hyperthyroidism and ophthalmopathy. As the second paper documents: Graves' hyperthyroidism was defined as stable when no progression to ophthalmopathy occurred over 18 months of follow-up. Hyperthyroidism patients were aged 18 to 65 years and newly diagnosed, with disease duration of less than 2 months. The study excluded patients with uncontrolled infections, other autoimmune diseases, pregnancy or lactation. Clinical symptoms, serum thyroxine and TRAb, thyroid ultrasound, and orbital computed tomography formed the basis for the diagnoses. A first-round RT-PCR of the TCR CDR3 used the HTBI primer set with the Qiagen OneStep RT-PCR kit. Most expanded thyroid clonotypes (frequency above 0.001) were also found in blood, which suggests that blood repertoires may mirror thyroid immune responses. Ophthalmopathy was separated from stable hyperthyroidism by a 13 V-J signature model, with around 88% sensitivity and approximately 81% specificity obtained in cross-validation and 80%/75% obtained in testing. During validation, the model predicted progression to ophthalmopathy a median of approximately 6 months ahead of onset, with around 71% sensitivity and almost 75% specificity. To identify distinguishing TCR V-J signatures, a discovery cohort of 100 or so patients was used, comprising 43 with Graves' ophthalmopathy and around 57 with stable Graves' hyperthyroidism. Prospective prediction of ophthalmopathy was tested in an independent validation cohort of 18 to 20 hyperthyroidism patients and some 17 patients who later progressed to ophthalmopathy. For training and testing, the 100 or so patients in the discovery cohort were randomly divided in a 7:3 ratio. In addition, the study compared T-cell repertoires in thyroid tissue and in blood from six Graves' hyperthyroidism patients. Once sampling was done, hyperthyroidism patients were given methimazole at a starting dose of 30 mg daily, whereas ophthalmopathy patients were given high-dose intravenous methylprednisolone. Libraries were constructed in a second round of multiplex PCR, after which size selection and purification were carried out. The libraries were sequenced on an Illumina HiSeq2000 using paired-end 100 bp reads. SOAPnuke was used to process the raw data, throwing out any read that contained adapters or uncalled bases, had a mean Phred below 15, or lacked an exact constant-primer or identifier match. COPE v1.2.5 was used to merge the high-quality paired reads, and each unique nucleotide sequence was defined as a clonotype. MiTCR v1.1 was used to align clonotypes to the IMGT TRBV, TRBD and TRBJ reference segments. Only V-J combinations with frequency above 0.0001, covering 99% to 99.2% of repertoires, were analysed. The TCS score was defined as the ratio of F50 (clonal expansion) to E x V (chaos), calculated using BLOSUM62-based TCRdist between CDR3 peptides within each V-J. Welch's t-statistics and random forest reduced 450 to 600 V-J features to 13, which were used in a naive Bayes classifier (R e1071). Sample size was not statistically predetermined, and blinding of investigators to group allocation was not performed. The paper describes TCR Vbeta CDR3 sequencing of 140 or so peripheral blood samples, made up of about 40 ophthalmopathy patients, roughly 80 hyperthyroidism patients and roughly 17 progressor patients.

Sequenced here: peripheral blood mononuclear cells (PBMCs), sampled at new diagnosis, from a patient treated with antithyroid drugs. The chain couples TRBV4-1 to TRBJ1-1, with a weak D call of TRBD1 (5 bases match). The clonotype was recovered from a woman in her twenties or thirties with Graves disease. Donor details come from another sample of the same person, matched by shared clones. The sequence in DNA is TGCGCCAGCAGCCAAGATCGGGGGAGCAAGGGCGTGAACACTGAAGCTTTCTTT. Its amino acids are CASSQDRGSKGVNTEAFF.